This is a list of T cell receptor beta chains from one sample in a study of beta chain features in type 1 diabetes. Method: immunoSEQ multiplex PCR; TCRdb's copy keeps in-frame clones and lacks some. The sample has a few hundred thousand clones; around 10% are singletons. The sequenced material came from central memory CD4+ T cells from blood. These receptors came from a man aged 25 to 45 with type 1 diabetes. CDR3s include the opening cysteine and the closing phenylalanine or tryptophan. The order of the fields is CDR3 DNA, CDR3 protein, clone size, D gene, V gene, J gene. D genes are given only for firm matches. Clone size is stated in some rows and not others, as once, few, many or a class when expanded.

TGCGCCAGCAGCCAAATATTTCTCTGGAAGGGGGAGAGGGGCTCCTACGAGCAGTACTTC	CASSQIFLWKGERGSYEQYF	.	.	TRBV4-1	TRBJ2-7
TGTGCCAGCAGGCGGTACGCCGGCTACACCTTC	CASRRYAGYTF	.	.	TRBV7-9	TRBJ1-2
TGTGCCAGCGGTCGGGCTAACTACGAGCAGTACTTC	CASGRANYEQYF	.	.	TRBV28	TRBJ2-7
TGTGCCAGCTCACGCGACAGCCAAGAGACCCAGTACTTC	CASSRDSQETQYF	few	.	TRBV18	TRBJ2-5
TGTGCCAGCAGTCCCCACGACAGGGAAGGGGCTGAAGCTTTCTTT	CASSPHDREGAEAFF	.	TRBD1	TRBV28	TRBJ1-1
TGCGCCAGCAGCTTTAGACAGCAAGAGACCCAGTACTTC	CASSFRQQETQYF	few	.	TRBV5-1	TRBJ2-5
TGCAGCGTTGAAAAGGGTACAACTAATGAAAAACTGTTTTTT	CSVEKGTTNEKLFF	many	.	TRBV29-1	TRBJ1-4
TGTGCCAGCAGCTTAAGAACGGACGTCGGGGACAATGAGCAGTTCTTC	CASSLRTDVGDNEQFF	many	.	TRBV13	TRBJ2-1
TGTGCCAGCAGTGACAAAATAGCGGGAATCACAGATACGCAGTATTTT	CASSDKIAGITDTQYF	few	TRBD2	TRBV6-1	TRBJ2-3
TGCGCCAGCACCTTTTCAACAGGCGGCACTGAAGCTTTCTTT	CASTFSTGGTEAFF	.	.	TRBV5-1	TRBJ1-1
TGTGCCAGCAGCCTGGAACTAGCCGTAAGCACAGATACGCAGTATTTT	CASSLELAVSTDTQYF	few	.	TRBV4-2	TRBJ2-3
TGTGCCAGCAGTTTCCTGGACAGGGACCGAGGCTACACCTTC	CASSFLDRDRGYTF	few	TRBD1	TRBV28	TRBJ1-2
TGCGCCAGCAGCTTGGCCCGAGGGGGTGCCGGGGACCTGTTTTTT	CASSLARGGAGDLFF	.	.	TRBV5-1	TRBJ2-2
TGTGCCAGCAGCGCACAAGGAGGAACAGATACGCAGTATTTT	CASSAQGGTDTQYF	.	.	TRBV7-2	TRBJ2-3
TGTGCCAGCAGTTACCAGCAGGGGAGGGAGACCCAGTACTTC	CASSYQQGRETQYF	.	.	TRBV6-5	TRBJ2-5
TGTGCCACAATACGTGTCGTGAACACTGAAGCTTTCTTT	CATIRVVNTEAFF	few	.	TRBV6-5	TRBJ1-1
TGTGCCAGCAGCCCTCTAGCGGGAGGTTCCGGGGAGCTGTTTTTT	CASSPLAGGSGELFF	few	TRBD2	TRBV7-9	TRBJ2-2
TGTGCCAGCAGCCCGATTCCCAGGACTAGTAGAACAGATACGCAGTATTTC	CASSPIPRTSRTDTQYF	few	TRBD2	TRBV7-7	TRBJ2-3
TGTGCCAGCACCGTGAGGGGGCAGCCCCAGCATTTT	CASTVRGQPQHF	few	.	TRBV28	TRBJ1-5
TGTGCCAGCAGTTACCGGGACGGGGGGCAGACCCAGTACTTC	CASSYRDGGQTQYF	.	.	TRBV6-5	TRBJ2-5
TGTGCCAGCAGCTTAAACAGTGCCCTCTCCTACGAGCAGTACTTC	CASSLNSALSYEQYF	.	.	TRBV7-6	TRBJ2-7
TGTGCCAGCAGCTCCCCCGGGACAAATCAAGAGACCCAGTACTTC	CASSSPGTNQETQYF	many	.	TRBV5-4	TRBJ2-5
TGTGCCAGTAGCATCCCGGGACAGCAAGAGACCCAGTACTTC	CASSIPGQQETQYF	few	TRBD1	TRBV19	TRBJ2-5
TGTGCCAGCAGTGTTGAGGCAGGGGGTGACTATGGCTACACCTTC	CASSVEAGGDYGYTF	few	TRBD1	TRBV2	TRBJ1-2
TGTGCCAGTAGCTCTTGGCAATATGGCTACACCTTC	CASSSWQYGYTF	.	.	TRBV19	TRBJ1-2
TGTGCCAGCAGCCTCCGGGACTTCTGGACCCAGTACTTC	CASSLRDFWTQYF	.	.	TRBV5-6	TRBJ2-5
TGTGCCAGCTCACCACCAAGGACTATAGCAGATACGCAGTATTTT	CASSPPRTIADTQYF	.	.	TRBV18	TRBJ2-3
TGTGCCAGCAGCTTTGAGGGAGGGCCGGGAACTGAAGCTTTCTTT	CASSFEGGPGTEAFF	.	.	TRBV7-2	TRBJ1-1
TGTGCCAGCAGCTCTACAGTGGGGGTTACTGAAGCTTTCTTT	CASSSTVGVTEAFF	.	.	TRBV7-9	TRBJ1-1
TGTGCCAGCGGTCAAACTAGCGGGAGTGACAATGAGCAGTTCTTC	CASGQTSGSDNEQFF	.	TRBD2	TRBV6-5	TRBJ2-1
TGTGCCAGCTCACCCGGTAGCGGGAGAGCAAATGAGCAGTTCTTC	CASSPGSGRANEQFF	many	TRBD2	TRBV18	TRBJ2-1
TGTGCCAGTAGTATAGAACGCAGAACTAACTATGGCTACACCTTC	CASSIERRTNYGYTF	.	.	TRBV19	TRBJ1-2
TGTGCCAGCAGTAACGGGGGGACAGGAGGCACTGAAGCTTTCTTT	CASSNGGTGGTEAFF	.	TRBD1	TRBV27	TRBJ1-1
TGTGCCAGCAGTTTAATAGGGCAGCCCCAGCATTTT	CASSLIGQPQHF	few	.	TRBV28	TRBJ1-5
TGTGCCACCCCTCTAGCGGCATGCTCCTACAATGAGCAGTTCTTC	CATPLAACSYNEQFF	few	TRBD2	TRBV19	TRBJ2-1
TGTGCCAGCAGTCTCCTCGGAGGGCCCGGGGAGACCCAGTACTTC	CASSLLGGPGETQYF	few	.	TRBV10-3	TRBJ2-5
TGTGCCAGCAGTTTTTCCCCCCGAGCGGGGCTAGATCCCTACGAGCAGTACTTC	CASSFSPRAGLDPYEQYF	few	TRBD2	TRBV27	TRBJ2-7
TGTGCCAGCACCTCTTCGGGGGTCTCTGGGGCCAACGTCCTGACTTTC	CASTSSGVSGANVLTF	.	.	TRBV7-9	TRBJ2-6
TGTGCCAGCAAGAAAGGGGGTTGGTATGGAGATACGCAGTATTTT	CASKKGGWYGDTQYF	few	.	TRBV7-3	TRBJ2-3
TGTGCCATCATGGGACTAGCGGGTGCTAACAATGAGCAGTTCTTC	CAIMGLAGANNEQFF	many	TRBD2	TRBV10-3	TRBJ2-1
TGTGCCAGTAGTGCTCTGACAGGAGGACAAGAGACCCAGTACTTC	CASSALTGGQETQYF	.	.	TRBV19	TRBJ2-5
TGTGCCAGCAGTGGACAGGGAAACGGGGAGCTGTTTTTT	CASSGQGNGELFF	few	TRBD1	TRBV2	TRBJ2-2
TGTGCCAGCAGACCTCTCGGGGGCGGGACCTACGAGCAGTACTTC	CASRPLGGGTYEQYF	.	.	TRBV13	TRBJ2-7
TGTGCCAGCAGTACCGGGGCCACCTACGAGCAGTACTTC	CASSTGATYEQYF	.	.	TRBV28	TRBJ2-7
TGTGCCAGCAGTTCTTTCTCCTACGAGCAGTACTTC	CASSSFSYEQYF	.	.	TRBV28	TRBJ2-7
TGCGCCAGCAGCTTGGCCGGGCTCAGGAGGCAAGAGACCCAGTACTTC	CASSLAGLRRQETQYF	few	.	TRBV5-1	TRBJ2-5
TGTGCCAGCAGTTACTCGAGCCTGGTCGGTCAGCCCCAGCATTTT	CASSYSSLVGQPQHF	.	.	TRBV6-5	TRBJ1-5
TGTGCCAGCAGTTTCAAACCGGGACCCTCAGACCTTTACGAGCAGTACTTC	CASSFKPGPSDLYEQYF	few	.	TRBV27	TRBJ2-7
TGTGCCAGCAGCCCAGGGAGGGTACGGGATGAAAAACTGTTTTTT	CASSPGRVRDEKLFF	few	.	TRBV11-2	TRBJ1-4
TGTGCCATCAGTGAGACGGCGGGAGATACGCAGTATTTT	CAISETAGDTQYF	many	.	TRBV10-3	TRBJ2-3
TGTGCTAGTGGGAATGATGTGAGCTACGAGCAGTACTTC	CASGNDVSYEQYF	.	.	TRBV12-5	TRBJ2-7
TGTGCCAGCAGAAAAACAGGGGCGGGAAACACCATATATTTT	CASRKTGAGNTIYF	.	TRBD1	TRBV28	TRBJ1-3
TGTGCCATCAGTCGCACAGGGGGCGAGGATCAGCCCCAGCATTTT	CAISRTGGEDQPQHF	.	TRBD1	TRBV10-3	TRBJ1-5
TGTGCCAGCAGTTTATCGAGGGTTCTGGGTATGCCCTACGAGCAGTACTTC	CASSLSRVLGMPYEQYF	many	.	TRBV27	TRBJ2-7
TGTGCCAGCTCAAGCGTCGGCGGGGAGCTGTTTTTT	CASSSVGGELFF	few	.	TRBV18	TRBJ2-2
TGTGCCAGCAGCTTAAGCCACGGGGGGGTTTCCTACGAGCAGTACTTC	CASSLSHGGVSYEQYF	few	TRBD2	TRBV7-9	TRBJ2-7